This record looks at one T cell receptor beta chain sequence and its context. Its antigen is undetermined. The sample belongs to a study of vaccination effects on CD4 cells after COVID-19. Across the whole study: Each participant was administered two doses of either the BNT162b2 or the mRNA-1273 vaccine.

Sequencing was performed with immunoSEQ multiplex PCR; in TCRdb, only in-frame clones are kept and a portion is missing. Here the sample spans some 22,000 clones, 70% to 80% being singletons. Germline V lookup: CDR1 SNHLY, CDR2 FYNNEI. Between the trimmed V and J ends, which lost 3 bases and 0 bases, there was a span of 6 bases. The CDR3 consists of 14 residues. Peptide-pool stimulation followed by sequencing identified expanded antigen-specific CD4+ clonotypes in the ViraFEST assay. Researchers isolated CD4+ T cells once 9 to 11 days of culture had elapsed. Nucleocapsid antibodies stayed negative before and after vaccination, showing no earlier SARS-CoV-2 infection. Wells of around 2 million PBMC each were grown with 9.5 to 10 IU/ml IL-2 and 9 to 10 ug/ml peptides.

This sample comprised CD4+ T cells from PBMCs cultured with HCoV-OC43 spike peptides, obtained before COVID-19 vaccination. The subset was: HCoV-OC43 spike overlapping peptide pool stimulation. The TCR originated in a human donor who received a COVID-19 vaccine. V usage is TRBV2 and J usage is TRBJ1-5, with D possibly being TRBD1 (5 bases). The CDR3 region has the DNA TGTGCCAGCAGTGACGGACATAGCAATCAGCCCCAGCATTTT. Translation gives CASSDGHSNQPQHF.